Described below is a single T cell receptor beta chain sequence and its context. The data stem from a study of control samples from healthy donors and cancer patients. V was pared by 1 base and J by 1 base, with 5 bases between. Germline V CDR1 and CDR2: SGHAT, FQNNGV. The CDR3 extends over 14 amino acids. TCRdb's copy holds only in-frame clones and misses some; the assay was immunoSEQ multiplex PCR. The table includes about 150,000 clones, just over 85% detected once. This receptor was obtained from a man aged 18 to 29 in good health. V gene TRBV11-2 combines with J gene TRBJ1-3; D remains unclear. Sequenced sample: blood. CDR3 protein: CASSLGSSGNTIYF. CDR3 in DNA: TGTGCCAGCAGCTTAGGATCTTCTGGAAACACCATATATTTT.